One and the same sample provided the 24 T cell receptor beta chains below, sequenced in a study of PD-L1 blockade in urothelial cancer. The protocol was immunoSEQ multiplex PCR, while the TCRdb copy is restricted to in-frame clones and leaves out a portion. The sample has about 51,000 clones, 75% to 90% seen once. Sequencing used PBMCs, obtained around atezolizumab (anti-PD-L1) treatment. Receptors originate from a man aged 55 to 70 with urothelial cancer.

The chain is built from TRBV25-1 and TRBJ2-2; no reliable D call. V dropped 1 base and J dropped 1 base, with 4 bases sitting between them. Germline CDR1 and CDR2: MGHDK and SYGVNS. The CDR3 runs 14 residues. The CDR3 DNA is TGTGCCAGCAGTGAATCGTGGAACACCGGGGAGCTGTTTTTT. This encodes CASSESWNTGELFF.

CDR3 in amino acids: CASSPTGTGILTGELFF. The CDR3 nucleotides read TGTGCCAGCTCACCCACCGGGACAGGGATTCTCACCGGGGAGCTGTTTTTT. The rearrangement links TRBV18 to TRBJ2-2, with TRBD1 identical over 9 bases. The CDR3 runs to 17 residues. The germline gives CDR1 KGHSH, CDR2 LQKENI. The ends lost 3 bases at V and 4 bases at J; junction bases unmatched: 9.

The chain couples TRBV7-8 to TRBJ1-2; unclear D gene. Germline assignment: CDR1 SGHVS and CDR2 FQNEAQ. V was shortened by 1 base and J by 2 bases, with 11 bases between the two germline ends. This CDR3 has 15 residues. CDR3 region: CASSLGLGRNYGYTF. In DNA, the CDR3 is TGTGCCAGCAGCTTAGGTCTCGGCAGGAACTATGGCTACACCTTC.

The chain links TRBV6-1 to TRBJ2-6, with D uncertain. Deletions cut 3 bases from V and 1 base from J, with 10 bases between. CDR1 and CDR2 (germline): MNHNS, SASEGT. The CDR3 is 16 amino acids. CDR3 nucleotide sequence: TGTGCCAGCAGTGATGTACGAGGATCTGGGGCCAACGTCCTGACTTTC. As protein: CASSDVRGSGANVLTF.

The CDR3 DNA reads TGTGCCAGCAGTTACCAGGGGGCGTCTGGGGCCAACGTCCTGACTTTC. Its translation is CASSYQGASGANVLTF. V and J are TRBV6-5 and TRBJ2-6; TRBD1 agrees at 8 bases. V lost 2 bases and J lost 1; bases outside the gene matches: 1. Germline V gene data show CDR1 as MNHEY and CDR2 as SVGAGI. This CDR3 region has 16 residues.

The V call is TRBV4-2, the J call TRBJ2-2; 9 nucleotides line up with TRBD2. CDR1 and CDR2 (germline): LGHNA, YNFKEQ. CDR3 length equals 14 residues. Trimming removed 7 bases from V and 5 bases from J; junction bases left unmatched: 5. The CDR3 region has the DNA TGTGCCAGCACCCGACTAGCGGAAACCGGGGAGCTGTTTTTT. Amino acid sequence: CASTRLAETGELFF.

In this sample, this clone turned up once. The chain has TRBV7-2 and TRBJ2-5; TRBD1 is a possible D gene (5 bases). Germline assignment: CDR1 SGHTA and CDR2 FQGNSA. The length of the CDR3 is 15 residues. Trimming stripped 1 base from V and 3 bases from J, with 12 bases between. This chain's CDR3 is CASSLGWGLEETQYF. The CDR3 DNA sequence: TGTGCCAGCAGCTTAGGTTGGGGCTTGGAAGAGACCCAGTACTTC. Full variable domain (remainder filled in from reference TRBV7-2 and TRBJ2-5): GAGVSQSPSNKVTEKGKDVELRCDPISGHTALYWYRQSLGQGLEFLIYFQGNSAPDKSGLPSDRFSAERTGGSVSTLTIQRTQQEDSAVYLCASSLGWGLEETQYFGPGTRLLVL.

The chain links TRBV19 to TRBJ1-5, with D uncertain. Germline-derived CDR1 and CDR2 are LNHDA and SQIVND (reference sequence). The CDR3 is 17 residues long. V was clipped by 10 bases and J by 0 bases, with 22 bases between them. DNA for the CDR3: TGTGCCACAAAAGAAACCTACTCAGGCTTTAGCAATCAGCCCCAGCATTTT. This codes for CATKETYSGFSNQPQHF.

The CDR3 DNA is TGTGCCATTCGGACTAGCGGGGGGAACTACAATGAGCAGTTCTTC. This gives the protein CAIRTSGGNYNEQFF. The chain recombines TRBV5-4 with TRBJ2-1, with 14 nucleotides matching TRBD2. Germline V gene data show CDR1 as SGHNT and CDR2 as YYREEE (reference sequence). The CDR3 is 15 amino acids. The ends lost 9 bases at V and 3 bases at J; junction bases unmatched: 5.

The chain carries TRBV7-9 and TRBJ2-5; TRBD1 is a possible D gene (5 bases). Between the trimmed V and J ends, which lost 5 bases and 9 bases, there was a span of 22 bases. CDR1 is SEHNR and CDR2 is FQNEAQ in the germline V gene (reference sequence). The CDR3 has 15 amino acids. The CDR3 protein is CASSHPIAGQGAQYF. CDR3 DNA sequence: TGTGCCAGCAGCCACCCCATAGCAGGTCAAGGGGCCCAGTACTTC.

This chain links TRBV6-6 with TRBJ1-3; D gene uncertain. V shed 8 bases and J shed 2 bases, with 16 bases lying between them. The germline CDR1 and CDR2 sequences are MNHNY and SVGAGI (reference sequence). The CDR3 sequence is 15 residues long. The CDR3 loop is CASGSAGLAGNTIYF. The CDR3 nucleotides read TGTGCCAGCGGTTCCGCCGGACTGGCTGGAAACACCATATATTTT.

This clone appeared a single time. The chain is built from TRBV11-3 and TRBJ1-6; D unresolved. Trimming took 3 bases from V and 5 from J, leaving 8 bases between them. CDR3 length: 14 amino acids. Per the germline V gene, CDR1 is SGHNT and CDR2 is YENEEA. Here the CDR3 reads CASSFASHNSPLHF. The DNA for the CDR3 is TGTGCCAGCAGCTTCGCGTCTCATAATTCACCCCTCCACTTT. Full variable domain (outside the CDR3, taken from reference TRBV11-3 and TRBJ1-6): EAGVVQSPRYKIIEKKQPVAFWCNPISGHNTLYWYLQNLGQGPELLIRYENEEAVDDSQLPKDRFSAERLKGVDSTLKIQPAELGDSAVYLCASSFASHNSPLHFGNGTRLTVT.

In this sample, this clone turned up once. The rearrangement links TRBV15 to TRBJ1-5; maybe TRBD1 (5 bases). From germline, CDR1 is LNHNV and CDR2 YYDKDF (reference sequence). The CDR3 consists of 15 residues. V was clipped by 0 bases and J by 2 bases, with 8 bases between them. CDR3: CATSRDSRGNQPQHF. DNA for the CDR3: TGTGCCACCAGCAGAGATAGCAGGGGCAATCAGCCCCAGCATTTT.

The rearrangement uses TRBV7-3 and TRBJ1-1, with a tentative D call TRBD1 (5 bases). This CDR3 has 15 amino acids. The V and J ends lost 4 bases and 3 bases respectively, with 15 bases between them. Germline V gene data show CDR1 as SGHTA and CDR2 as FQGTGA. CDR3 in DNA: TGTGCCAGCAGCTCCGGGGGAGGGAGTGACACTGAAGCTTTCTTT. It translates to CASSSGGGSDTEAFF.

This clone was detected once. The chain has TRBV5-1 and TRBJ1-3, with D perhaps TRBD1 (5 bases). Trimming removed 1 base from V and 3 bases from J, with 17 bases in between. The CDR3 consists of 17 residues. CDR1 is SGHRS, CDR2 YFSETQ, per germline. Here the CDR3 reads CASSLSQQGAGGNTIYF. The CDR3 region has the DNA TGCGCCAGCAGCTTGAGTCAGCAGGGAGCGGGTGGAAACACCATATATTTT.

Here the CDR3 reads CASSLEPSNRPFF. Written as DNA, the CDR3 is TGTGCCAGCAGCCTGGAGCCTTCCAATCGGCCGTTCTTT. The chain joins TRBV7-9 to TRBJ1-1; D is unresolved. Trimming removed 5 bases from V and 14 bases from J, with 21 bases in between. CDR1 is SEHNR, CDR2 FQNEAQ, per germline (reference sequence). The CDR3 has 13 residues.

The chain's CDR3 is CASSRRGGIYEQYF. DNA for the CDR3: TGTGCCAGCTCGCGCCGAGGGGGCATCTACGAGCAGTACTTC. The chain couples TRBV18 to TRBJ2-7; 7 bases are shared with TRBD1. The V gene's germline CDR1 is KGHSH and CDR2 LQKENI. The CDR3 length is 14 residues. V dropped 6 bases and J dropped 3; count of bases not matched to a gene: 8. Combining the CDR3 with reference TRBV18 and TRBJ2-7 gives the whole variable domain NAGVMQNPRHLVRRRGQEARLRCSPMKGHSHVYWYRQLPEEGLKFMVYLQKENIIDESGMPKERFSAEFPKEGPSILRIQQVVRGDSAAYFCASSRRGGIYEQYFGPGTRLTVT.

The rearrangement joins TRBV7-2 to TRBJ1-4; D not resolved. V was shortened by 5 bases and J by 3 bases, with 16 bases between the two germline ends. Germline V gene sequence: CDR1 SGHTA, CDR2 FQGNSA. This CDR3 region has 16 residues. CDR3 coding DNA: TGTGCCAGCAGCCCCAGCGGTGGGCGAGCTAATGAAAAACTGTTTTTT. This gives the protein CASSPSGGRANEKLFF.

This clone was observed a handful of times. The CDR3: CASSLGLQPQHF. CDR3 nucleotide sequence: TGTGCCAGCAGCTTAGGCCTTCAGCCCCAGCATTTT. This chain connects TRBV13 to TRBJ1-5; D is unclear. V lost 0 bases to trimming and J lost 6 bases, with 3 bases between them. Germline V gene sequence: CDR1 PRHDT, CDR2 FYEKMQ (reference sequence). The CDR3 runs 12 residues.

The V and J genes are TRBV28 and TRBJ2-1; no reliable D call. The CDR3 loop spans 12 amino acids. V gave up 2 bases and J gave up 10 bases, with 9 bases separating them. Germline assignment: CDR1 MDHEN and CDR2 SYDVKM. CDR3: CASSLVLPEQFF. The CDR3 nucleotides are TGTGCCAGCAGTTTAGTACTGCCGGAGCAGTTCTTC.

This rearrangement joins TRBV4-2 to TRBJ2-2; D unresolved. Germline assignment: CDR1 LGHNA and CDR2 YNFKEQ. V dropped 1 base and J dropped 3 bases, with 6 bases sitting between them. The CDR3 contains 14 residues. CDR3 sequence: CASSQGYYTGELFF. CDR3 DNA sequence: TGTGCCAGCAGCCAAGGATACTACACCGGGGAGCTGTTTTTT.

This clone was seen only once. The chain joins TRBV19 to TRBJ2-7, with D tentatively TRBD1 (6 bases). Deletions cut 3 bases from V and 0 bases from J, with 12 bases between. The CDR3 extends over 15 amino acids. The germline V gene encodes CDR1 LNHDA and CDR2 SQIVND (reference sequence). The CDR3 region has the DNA TGTGCCAGTAGTATCCGACAGGATTTCTCCTACGAGCAGTACTTC. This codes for CASSIRQDFSYEQYF.

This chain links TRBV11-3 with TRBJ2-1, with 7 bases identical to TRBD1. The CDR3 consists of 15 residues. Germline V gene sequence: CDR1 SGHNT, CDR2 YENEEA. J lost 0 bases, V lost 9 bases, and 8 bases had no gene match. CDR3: CARPPGQNSYNEQFF. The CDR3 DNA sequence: TGTGCCAGGCCACCGGGACAGAACTCCTACAATGAGCAGTTCTTC. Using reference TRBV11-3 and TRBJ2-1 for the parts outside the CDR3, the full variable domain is EAGVVQSPRYKIIEKKQPVAFWCNPISGHNTLYWYLQNLGQGPELLIRYENEEAVDDSQLPKDRFSAERLKGVDSTLKIQPAELGDSAVYLCARPPGQNSYNEQFFGPGTRLTVL.

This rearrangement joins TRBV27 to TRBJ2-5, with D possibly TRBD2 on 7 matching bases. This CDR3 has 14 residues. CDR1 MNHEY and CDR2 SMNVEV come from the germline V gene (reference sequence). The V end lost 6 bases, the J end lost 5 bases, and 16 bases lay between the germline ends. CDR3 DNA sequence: TGTGCCAGCAGCAAAAGGGGGGGGATGGAGACCCAGTACTTC. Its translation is CASSKRGGMETQYF.